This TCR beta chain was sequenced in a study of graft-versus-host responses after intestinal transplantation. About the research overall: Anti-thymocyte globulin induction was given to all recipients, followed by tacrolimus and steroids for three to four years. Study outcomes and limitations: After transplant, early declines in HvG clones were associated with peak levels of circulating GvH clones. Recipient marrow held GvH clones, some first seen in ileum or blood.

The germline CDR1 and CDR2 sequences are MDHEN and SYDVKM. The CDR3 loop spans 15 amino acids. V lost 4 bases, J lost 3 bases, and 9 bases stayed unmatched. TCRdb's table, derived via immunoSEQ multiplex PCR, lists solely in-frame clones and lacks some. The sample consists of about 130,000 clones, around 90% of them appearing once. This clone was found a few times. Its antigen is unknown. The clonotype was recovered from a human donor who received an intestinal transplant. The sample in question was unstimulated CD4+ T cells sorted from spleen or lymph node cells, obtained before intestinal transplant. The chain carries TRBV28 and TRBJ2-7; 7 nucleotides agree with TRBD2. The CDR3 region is CASSSQAGWYYEQYF. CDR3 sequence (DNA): TGTGCCAGCAGTTCGCAAGCGGGATGGTACTACGAGCAGTACTTC.